The sample holds a few counts of the clone carrying this T cell receptor (beta chain). Its antigen is unknown. The data originate from a study of T cell responses to AZD1222 COVID-19 vaccine. Broader study findings: Females outnumbered males among donors, who were mostly white British; clonal diversity was possibly underestimated. Rises in breadth and depth of Spike-specific TCRs came after two AZD1222 doses. Researchers report vaccine-associated CD4 TCRs spanning spike, with dominance at 160-218 and 743-854.

J gave up 6 bases and V 2 bases, and 4 bases lay outside the gene matches. The CDR3 has 14 amino acids. Germline V CDR1 and CDR2: SGDLS, YYNGEE. Profiling relied on immunoSEQ multiplex PCR, and the TCRdb table lists in-frame clones only, not all of them. The profile shows about 120,000 clones, about 93% of them singletons. Sequenced material: peripheral blood, taken 28 days after the second dose of the MenACWY control vaccine. The chain has TRBV9 and TRBJ2-7; 11 bases align to TRBD2. This receptor was taken from an adult who received the MenACWY meningococcal vaccine as a control. The CDR3 region is CASSVALAGGEQYF. In nucleotides, the CDR3 is TGTGCCAGCAGCGTCGCCCTAGCGGGAGGCGAGCAGTACTTC.